The entry that follows covers one T cell receptor (beta chain) sequence. Antigen specificity is unknown. Deletions cut 5 bases from V and 2 bases from J, with 13 bases between. Germline values: CDR1 MDHEN, CDR2 SYDVKM. CDR3 length equals 15 residues. The record originates from a study of brain T cells in children with intractable seizures. Method: immunoSEQ multiplex PCR; TCRdb's copy keeps in-frame clones and lacks some. The table lists around 100,000 clones, 85% to 95% of them singletons, with about 4% in the top ten. Only cases whose brain tissue showed the highest T cell transcript signatures were sequenced. Findings of the study overall: Pre- and post-surgery blood differed in depth, so pre-surgery absences may be undersampling. Only CDR3 sequence similarity suggested viral specificity, without known HCMV serostatus.

This sample comprised peripheral blood, obtained at surgery. The chain joins TRBV28 to TRBJ1-5; D is ambiguous. The receptor's source is a boy in the first two years of life with hemimegalencephaly and intractable seizures. CDR3 bases: TGTGCCAGCAGTGCGCCGAGGCAGGGCAATCAGCCCCAGCATTTT. Encoded protein: CASSAPRQGNQPQHF.